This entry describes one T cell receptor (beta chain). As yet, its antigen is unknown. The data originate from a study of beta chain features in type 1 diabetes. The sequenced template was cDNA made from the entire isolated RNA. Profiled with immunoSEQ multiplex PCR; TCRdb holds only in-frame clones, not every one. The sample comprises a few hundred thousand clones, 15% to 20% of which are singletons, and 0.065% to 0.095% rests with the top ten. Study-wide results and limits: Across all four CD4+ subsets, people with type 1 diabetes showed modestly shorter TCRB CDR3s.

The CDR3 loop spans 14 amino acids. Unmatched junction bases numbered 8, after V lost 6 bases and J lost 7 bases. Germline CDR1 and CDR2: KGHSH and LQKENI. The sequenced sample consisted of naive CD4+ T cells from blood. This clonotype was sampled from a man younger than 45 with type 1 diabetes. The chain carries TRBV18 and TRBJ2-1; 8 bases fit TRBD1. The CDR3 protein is CASSDRDLRNEQFF. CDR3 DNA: TGTGCCAGCTCGGACAGGGACTTACGAAATGAGCAGTTCTTC.